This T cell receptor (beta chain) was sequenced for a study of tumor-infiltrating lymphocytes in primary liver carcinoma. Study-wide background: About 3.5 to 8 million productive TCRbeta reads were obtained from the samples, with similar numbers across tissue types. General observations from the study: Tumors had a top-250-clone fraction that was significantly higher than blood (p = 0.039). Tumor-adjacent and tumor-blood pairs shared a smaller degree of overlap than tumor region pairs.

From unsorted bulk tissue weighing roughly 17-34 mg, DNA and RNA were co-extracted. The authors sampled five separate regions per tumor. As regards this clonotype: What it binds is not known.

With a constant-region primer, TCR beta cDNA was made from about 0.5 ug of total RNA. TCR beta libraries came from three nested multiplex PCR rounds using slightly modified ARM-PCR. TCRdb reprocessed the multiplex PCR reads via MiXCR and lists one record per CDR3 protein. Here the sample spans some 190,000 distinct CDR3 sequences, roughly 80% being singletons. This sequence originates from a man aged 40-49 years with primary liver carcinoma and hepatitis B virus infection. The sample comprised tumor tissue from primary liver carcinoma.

The CDR3 coding sequence is TGTGCCAGTAGTCCCACGGGCCGGGCAGATACGCAGTATTTT. Its protein product is CASSPTGRADTQYF. V is TRBV11-2 and J is TRBJ2-3; D unclear. The V gene lost 9 bases and the J gene lost 4 bases, with 17 bases spanning the gap. CDR3 length: 14 amino acids. Germline lookup yields CDR1 SGHAT and CDR2 FQNNGV.